This TCR beta chain was profiled in a study of T cell changes during pregnancy in multiple sclerosis. Here immunoSEQ multiplex PCR was the method, and the copy in TCRdb shows in-frame clones only, minus some. The repertoire includes 40,000 to 65,000 clones, around 94% of them detected once, and roughly 0.25% sits in the top ten. Germline values: CDR1 LNHNV, CDR2 YYDKDF (reference sequence). The junction had 4 bases not matched to a gene; V was cut back by 3 bases and J by 3 bases. This CDR3 has 16 residues. The sequences come from CD4+ T cells from peripheral blood mononuclear cells, collected in the third trimester of pregnancy. The sequence was collected from a female donor with multiple sclerosis, enrolled in a pregnancy study. V is TRBV15 and J is TRBJ2-3; 12 bases agree with TRBD2. The CDR3 sequence is CATSSWTSGDTDTQYF. The CDR3 DNA sequence: TGTGCCACCAGCAGTTGGACTAGCGGGGATACAGATACGCAGTATTTT.